This TCR beta chain stems from a study of regulatory T cells. Comments on this clone: Antigen specificity is unknown.

Overall study results and limits: Patient repertoires had restricted TRB V-J pairs and skewed V and J usage, most in Tregs.

The primer mix had 52 TRBV and 13 TRBJ primers. The table came from immunoSEQ multiplex PCR; TCRdb's copy has only in-frame clones and leaves some out. The table lists around 15,000 clones, roughly 90% of them singletons. This TCR came from a person under 30 with CD3G deficiency. The sample taken for sequencing was CD8+ T cells sorted from blood.

CDR3 amino acids: CATSSRDRNIQYF. The CDR3 bases are TGTGCCACCAGCAGCCGGGACAGGAACATTCAGTACTTC. This chain links TRBV15 with TRBJ2-4, with TRBD1 identical over 8 bases. The CDR3 runs 13 residues. V shed 3 bases, J shed 7 bases, and the junction held 2 bases outside the gene matches. Germline V lookup: CDR1 LNHNV, CDR2 YYDKDF (reference sequence). Using reference TRBV15 and TRBJ2-4 for the parts outside the CDR3, the full variable domain is DAMVIQNPRYQVTQFGKPVTLSCSQTLNHNVMYWYQQKSSQAPKLLFHYYDKDFNNEADTPDNFQSRRPNTSFCFLDIRSPGLGDTAMYLCATSSRDRNIQYFGAGTRLSVL.